The entry below gives a single TCR beta chain sequence along with its context. PCR amplification relied on 60 Vbeta primers (plus 13 Jbeta primers). Assay used: immunoSEQ multiplex PCR; TCRdb lists only in-frame clones, some missing. Among some 160,000 clones listed, about 72% were seen once. This record belongs to a study of cytomegalovirus exposure and HLA in healthy donors. The sequenced material came from PBMCs. The TCR was taken from a man in his forties in good health and CMV-seronegative.

CDR3 sequence (DNA): TGTGCCAGCAGTGAGAGGCGAGATGAAGCTTTCTTT. This translates into CASSERRDEAFF. The chain links TRBV2 to TRBJ1-1; no firm D call. This CDR3 spans 12 amino acids. Trimming took 3 bases from V and 7 from J, leaving 9 bases between them. Germline CDR1 and CDR2: SNHLY and FYNNEI.